Below are 2 T cell receptor beta chains sequenced from a single sample in a study of blood T cell repertoires in COVID-19. Using immunoSEQ multiplex PCR, the repertoire was profiled, and TCRdb retains in-frame clones only, with some absent. The profile shows approximately 150,000 clones, under 85% of them singletons. Source material: peripheral blood. Receptors were obtained from a middle-aged man with active or convalescent COVID-19.

The rearrangement joins TRBV12-3 or TRBV12-4 to TRBJ2-7; D gene unclear. The CDR3 length is 13 residues. V was shortened by 5 bases and J by 2 bases, with 10 bases between the two germline ends. Here the CDR3 reads CASSGQSPYEQYF. In nucleotides, the CDR3 is TGTGCCAGCAGTGGGCAGTCGCCCTACGAGCAGTACTTC.

V and J are TRBV7-2 and TRBJ2-7; the D gene is possibly TRBD1 (6 bases). This CDR3 is built from 14 residues. The V end was cut by 6 bases, the J end by 4 bases, with 16 bases between. CDR1 and CDR2 from the germline V gene are SGHTA and FQGNSA. CDR3 sequence reads: CASRLSRTEYEQYF. In DNA, the CDR3 is TGTGCCAGCAGGTTATCCAGGACAGAATACGAGCAGTACTTC.